The rows below give T cell receptor beta chains drawn from one sample of a study of cytomegalovirus exposure and HLA in healthy donors. Measured with immunoSEQ multiplex PCR; TCRdb has only the in-frame clones, and not every one. The sample has approximately 190,000 clones; 82% are singletons. Input material: PBMCs. Receptors were obtained from a woman between 18 and 29 years old in good health and CMV-seronegative. CDR3s include the opening cysteine and the closing phenylalanine or tryptophan. Not every row has a clone size; where given, it reads once, few, many or a size class.

clone_size	v_call	j_call	cdr3_aa
.	TRBV7-2	TRBJ2-5	CASSPGNQETQYF
.	TRBV9	TRBJ2-1	CASSARQGAWGRGNEQFF
.	TRBV7-2	TRBJ2-5	CASSLTGGVETQYF
.	TRBV19	TRBJ2-1	CASSPPPLAGYNEQFF
.	TRBV6-6	TRBJ1-5	CASSSGQGKQPQHF
once	TRBV15	TRBJ2-7	CATSRDRVSYEQYF
.	TRBV7-6	TRBJ2-5	CASSLWAPPETQYF
.	TRBV30	TRBJ2-7	CAWSVSGNEQYF
.	TRBV4-3	TRBJ2-3	CASSQVRAGSFADTQYF
few	TRBV7-9	TRBJ2-1	CASSTQVSASRNEQFF
.	TRBV11-3	TRBJ2-7	CASSPGQGRTYEQYF
.	TRBV5-1	TRBJ1-1	CASSWDAGQNTEAFF
.	TRBV9	TRBJ1-3	CASSVGTGSSGNTIYF
.	TRBV19	TRBJ1-1	CASSTRGQWNTEAFF
once	TRBV18	TRBJ2-2	CASSPGLAGVWPELFF
.	TRBV4-3	TRBJ2-3	CASSQQTSANTQYF
few	TRBV2	TRBJ1-2	CASRAGFDGYTF
.	TRBV7-9	TRBJ2-2	CASSFFVGGNTGELFF
.	TRBV6-5	TRBJ1-2	CASRGRRFYGYTF
.	TRBV7-2	TRBJ2-2	CASSFSPGTGGRTGELFF
once	TRBV7-9	.	CASSPDSWYEQYF
.	TRBV6-6	TRBJ2-7	CASSLGQNYEQYF
.	TRBV19	TRBJ1-1	CASGSPGPMQGEAFF
.	TRBV19	TRBJ1-1	CASSIFGTGGPEAFF
.	TRBV5-1	TRBJ1-6	CASSSGTGNRSPLHF